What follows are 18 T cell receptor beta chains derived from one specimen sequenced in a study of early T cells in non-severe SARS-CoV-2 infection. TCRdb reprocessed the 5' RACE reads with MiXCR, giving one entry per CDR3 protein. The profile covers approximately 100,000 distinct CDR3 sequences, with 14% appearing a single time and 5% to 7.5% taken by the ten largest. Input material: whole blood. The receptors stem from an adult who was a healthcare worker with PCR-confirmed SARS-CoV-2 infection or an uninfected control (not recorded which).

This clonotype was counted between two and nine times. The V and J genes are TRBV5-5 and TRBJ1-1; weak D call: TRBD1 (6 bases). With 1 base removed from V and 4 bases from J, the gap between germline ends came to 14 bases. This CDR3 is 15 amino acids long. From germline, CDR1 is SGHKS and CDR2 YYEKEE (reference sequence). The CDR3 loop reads CASSLYQGTTTEAFF. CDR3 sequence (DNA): TGTGCCAGCAGCTTGTATCAGGGGACCACCACTGAAGCTTTCTTT.

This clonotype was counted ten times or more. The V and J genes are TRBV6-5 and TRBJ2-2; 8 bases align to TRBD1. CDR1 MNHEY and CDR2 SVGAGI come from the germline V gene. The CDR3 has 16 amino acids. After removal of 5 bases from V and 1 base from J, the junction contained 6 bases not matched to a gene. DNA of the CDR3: TGTGCCAGCAGTCCACAGGGGGTGATGAACACCGGGGAGCTGTTTTTT. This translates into CASSPQGVMNTGELFF.

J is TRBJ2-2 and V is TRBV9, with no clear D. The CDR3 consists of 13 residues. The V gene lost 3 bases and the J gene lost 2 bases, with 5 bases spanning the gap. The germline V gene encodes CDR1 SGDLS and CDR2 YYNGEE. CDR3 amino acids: CASSARNTGELFF. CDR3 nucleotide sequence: TGTGCCAGCAGCGCACGAAACACCGGGGAGCTGTTTTTT.

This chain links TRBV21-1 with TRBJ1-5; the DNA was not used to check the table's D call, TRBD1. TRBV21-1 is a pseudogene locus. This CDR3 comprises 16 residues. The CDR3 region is CASSKDAGTGYQPQHF. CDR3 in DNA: TGTGCCAGCAGCAAAGACGCAGGGACAGGGTATCAGCCCCAGCATTTT.

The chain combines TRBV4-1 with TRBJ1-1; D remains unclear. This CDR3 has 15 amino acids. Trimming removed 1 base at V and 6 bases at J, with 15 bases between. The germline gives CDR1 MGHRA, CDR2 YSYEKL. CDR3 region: CASSQGLHHGPEAFF. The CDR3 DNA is TGCGCCAGCAGCCAAGGGCTACACCATGGTCCTGAAGCTTTCTTT.

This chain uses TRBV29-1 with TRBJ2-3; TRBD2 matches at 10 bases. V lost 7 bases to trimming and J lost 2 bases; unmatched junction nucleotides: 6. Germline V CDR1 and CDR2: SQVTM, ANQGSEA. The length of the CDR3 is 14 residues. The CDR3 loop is CSASGLAVTDTQYF. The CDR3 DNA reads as TGCAGCGCTTCAGGACTAGCGGTCACAGATACGCAGTATTTT.

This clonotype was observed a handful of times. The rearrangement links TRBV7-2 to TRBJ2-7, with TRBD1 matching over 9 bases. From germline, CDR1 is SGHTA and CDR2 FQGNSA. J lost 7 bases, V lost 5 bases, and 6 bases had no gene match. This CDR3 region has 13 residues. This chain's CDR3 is CASSPGTGREQYF. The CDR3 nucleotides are TGTGCCAGCAGCCCCGGGACAGGGCGGGAGCAGTACTTC.

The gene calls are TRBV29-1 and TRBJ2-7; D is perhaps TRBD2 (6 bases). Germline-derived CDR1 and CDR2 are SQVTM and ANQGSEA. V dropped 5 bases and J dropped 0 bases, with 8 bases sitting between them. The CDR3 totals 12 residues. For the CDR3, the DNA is TGCAGCGTTCTCGGGGGCTCCTACGAGCAGTACTTC. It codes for CSVLGGSYEQYF.

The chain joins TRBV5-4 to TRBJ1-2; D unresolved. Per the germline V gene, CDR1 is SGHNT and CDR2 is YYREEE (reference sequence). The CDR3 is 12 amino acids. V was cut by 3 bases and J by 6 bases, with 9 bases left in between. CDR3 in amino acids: CASSSDCHGYTF. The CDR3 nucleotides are TGTGCCAGCAGCTCCGACTGCCATGGCTACACCTTC.

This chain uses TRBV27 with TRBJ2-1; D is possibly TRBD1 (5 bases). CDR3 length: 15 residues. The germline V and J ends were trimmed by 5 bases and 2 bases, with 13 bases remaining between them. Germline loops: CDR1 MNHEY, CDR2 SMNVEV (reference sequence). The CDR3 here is CASSPRQRTYNEQFF. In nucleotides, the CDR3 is TGTGCCAGCAGTCCCCGACAGAGGACCTACAATGAGCAGTTCTTC.

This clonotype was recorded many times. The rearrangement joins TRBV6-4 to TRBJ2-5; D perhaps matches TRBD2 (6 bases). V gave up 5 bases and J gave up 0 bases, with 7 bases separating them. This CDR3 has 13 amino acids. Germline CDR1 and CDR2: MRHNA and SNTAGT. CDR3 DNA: TGTGCCAGCAGTCGGGACTACCAAGAGACCCAGTACTTC. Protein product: CASSRDYQETQYF.

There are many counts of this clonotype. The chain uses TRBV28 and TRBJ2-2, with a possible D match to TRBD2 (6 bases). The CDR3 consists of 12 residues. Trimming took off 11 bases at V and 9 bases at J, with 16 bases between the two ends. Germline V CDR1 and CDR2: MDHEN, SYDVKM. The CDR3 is CASQLGGRELFF. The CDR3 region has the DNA TGTGCCTCCCAACTCGGGGGAAGGGAGCTGTTTTTT.

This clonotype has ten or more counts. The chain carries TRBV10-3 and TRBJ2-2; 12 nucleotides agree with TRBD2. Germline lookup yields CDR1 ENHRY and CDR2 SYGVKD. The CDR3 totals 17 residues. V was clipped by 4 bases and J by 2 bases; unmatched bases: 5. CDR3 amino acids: CAISGLAGGPNTGELFF. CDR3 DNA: TGTGCCATCAGTGGCCTAGCGGGGGGGCCAAACACCGGGGAGCTGTTTTTT.

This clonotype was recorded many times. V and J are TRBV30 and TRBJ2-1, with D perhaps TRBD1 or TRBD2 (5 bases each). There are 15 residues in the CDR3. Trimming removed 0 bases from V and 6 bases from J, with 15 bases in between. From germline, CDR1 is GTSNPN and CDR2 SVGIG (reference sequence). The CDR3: CAWSVPRDQANEQFF. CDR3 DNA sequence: TGTGCCTGGAGTGTACCCCGGGACCAAGCCAATGAGCAGTTCTTC. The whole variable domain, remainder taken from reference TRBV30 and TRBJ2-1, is SQTIHQWPATLVQPVGSPLSLECTVEGTSNPNLYWYRQAAGRGLQLLFYSVGIGQISSEVPQNLSASRPQDRQFILSSKKLLLSDSGFYLCAWSVPRDQANEQFFGPGTRLTVL.

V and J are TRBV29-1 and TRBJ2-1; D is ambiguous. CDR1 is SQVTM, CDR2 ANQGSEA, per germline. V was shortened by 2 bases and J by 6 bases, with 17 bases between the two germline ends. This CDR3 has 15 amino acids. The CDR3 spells CSVERWRVTGNEQFF. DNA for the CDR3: TGCAGCGTTGAACGGTGGCGAGTTACCGGCAATGAGCAGTTCTTC.

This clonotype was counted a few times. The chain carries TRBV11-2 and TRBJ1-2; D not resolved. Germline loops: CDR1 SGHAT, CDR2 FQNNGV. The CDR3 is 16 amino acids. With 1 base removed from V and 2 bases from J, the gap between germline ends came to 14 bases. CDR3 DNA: TGTGCCAGCAGCTTAGTTGTGGCGCCGTTGAACTATGGCTACACCTTC. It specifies CASSLVVAPLNYGYTF. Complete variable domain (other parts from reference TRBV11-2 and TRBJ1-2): EAGVAQSPRYKIIEKRQSVAFWCNPISGHATLYWYQQILGQGPKLLIQFQNNGVVDDSQLPKDRFSAERLKGVDSTLKIQPAKLEDSAVYLCASSLVVAPLNYGYTFGSGTRLTVV.

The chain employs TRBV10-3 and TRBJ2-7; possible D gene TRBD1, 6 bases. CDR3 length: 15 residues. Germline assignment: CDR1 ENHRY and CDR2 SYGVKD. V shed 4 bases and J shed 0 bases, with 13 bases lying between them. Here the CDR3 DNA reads TGTGCCATCAGTGGCAGAGGGGGAGACTCCTACGAGCAGTACTTC. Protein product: CAISGRGGDSYEQYF.

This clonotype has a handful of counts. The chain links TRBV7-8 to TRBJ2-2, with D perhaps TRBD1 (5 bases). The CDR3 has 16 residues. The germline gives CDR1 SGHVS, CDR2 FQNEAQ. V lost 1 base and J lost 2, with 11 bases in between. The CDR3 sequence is CASSLGSGYNTGELFF. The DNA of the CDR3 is TGTGCCAGCAGCTTAGGCTCAGGGTACAACACCGGGGAGCTGTTTTTT. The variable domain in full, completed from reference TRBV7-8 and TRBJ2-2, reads GAGVSQSPRYKVAKRGQDVALRCDPISGHVSLFWYQQALGQGPEFLTYFQNEAQLDKSGLPSDRFFAERPEGSVSTLKIQRTQQEDSAVYLCASSLGSGYNTGELFFGEGSRLTVL.